Listed here is a single T cell receptor (beta chain). The sample originates from a study of blood T cell repertoires in COVID-19. Looked up from germline, CDR1 is ENHRY and CDR2 is SYGVKD. The CDR3 runs 18 residues. The junction had 12 bases not matched to a gene; V was cut back by 10 bases and J by 0 bases. Clones were sequenced by immunoSEQ multiplex PCR, and TCRdb holds only the in-frame ones, with some missing. This table has approximately 260,000 clones, 80% to 90% appearing once. This clonotype originated in a woman aged 40 to 50 with acute or convalescent COVID-19. The sample taken for sequencing was peripheral blood. V and J are TRBV10-3 and TRBJ2-6, with 10 bases that match TRBD1. CDR3 sequence reads: CATRRAGTGVSGANVLTF. CDR3 nucleotide sequence: TGTGCCACCCGTCGAGCCGGGACAGGGGTCTCTGGGGCCAACGTCCTGACTTTC.